This T cell receptor (beta chain) was identified in a study of blood T cell repertoires in COVID-19. The data were produced by immunoSEQ multiplex PCR, yet TCRdb's version contains in-frame clones alone and is incomplete. The data hold roughly 81,000 clones, with 90% to 95% observed a single time. The CDR3 has 15 amino acids. Germline V gene lookup returns CDR1 LNHDA and CDR2 SQIVND (reference sequence). Trimming at V came to 4 bases and at J to 9 bases, leaving 8 bases not matched to a gene. Sequenced material: peripheral blood. The sequence was obtained from a woman in her forties or fifties in a cohort sampled during active COVID-19. This sequence joins TRBV19 and TRBJ2-5, with 13 nucleotides matching TRBD2. The CDR3 region is CASSKRGLAGESQYF. The CDR3 nucleotides are TGTGCCAGTAGTAAACGCGGACTAGCGGGAGAATCCCAGTACTTC.